This T cell receptor (beta chain) comes out of a study of radiotherapy plus CTLA-4 blockade in lung cancer listed by TCRdb under 2018. With regard to the full study: Among the enrolled patients, about 20% had an objective response, and about 30% reached disease control.

Concerning this clone itself: Its specific antigen is unknown. No much larger clone exists at a distance of one base, and base qualities are not known.

The investigation overall reported the following: Early dynamic changes in blood T cell clones, together with increased serum interferon-beta after radiation, were reported as the strongest predictors of response. After treatment with radiotherapy and ipilimumab, TCR clones that originated in tumors expanded in peripheral blood.

In this study, focal radiation therapy paired with CTLA-4 blockade (ipilimumab) was tested in patients who had chemo-refractory metastatic non-small-cell lung cancer. CDR1 SGHRS and CDR2 YFSETQ were looked up in the germline V gene. V is clipped by 2 bases and J by 3 bases, and the sequence between their germline boundaries is 13 bases long. The CDR3 measures 15 amino acids from cysteine to phenylalanine. The CDR3 DNA has 45 bases and is translated from base 1. The library was prepared using the immunoSEQ multiplex PCR assay. TCRdb stores this immuneACCESS table with in-frame sequences only. Part of the clones is absent; in the studies checked, under half of the shortfall reflects unresolved V genes, and no reason is known for the rest. The sample table shows approximately 60,000 clones, and 70% to 85% are seen once. The ten biggest clones cover 5% to 6.5% of the sample.

The sample was peripheral blood, taken from a patient treated with radiotherapy plus ipilimumab. The receptor comes from a human donor with non-small cell lung cancer whose response to radiotherapy plus ipilimumab could not be evaluated. Rearrangement joined TRBV5-1 to TRBJ2-3; the D gene is perhaps TRBD2, on 6 matching bases. Here is the DNA: TGCGCCAGCAGCTTTGGGGCGGGAACGACAGATACGCAGTATTTT. It specifies CASSFGAGTTDTQYF. Reference TRBV5-1 and TRBJ2-3 proteins supply the regions before and after the CDR3; the full variable domain is: KAGVTQTPRYLIKTRGQQVTLSCSPISGHRSVSWYQQTPGQGLQFLFEYFSETQRNKGNFPGRFSGRQFSNSRSEMNVSTLELGDSALYLCASSFGAGTTDTQYFGPGTRLTVL.